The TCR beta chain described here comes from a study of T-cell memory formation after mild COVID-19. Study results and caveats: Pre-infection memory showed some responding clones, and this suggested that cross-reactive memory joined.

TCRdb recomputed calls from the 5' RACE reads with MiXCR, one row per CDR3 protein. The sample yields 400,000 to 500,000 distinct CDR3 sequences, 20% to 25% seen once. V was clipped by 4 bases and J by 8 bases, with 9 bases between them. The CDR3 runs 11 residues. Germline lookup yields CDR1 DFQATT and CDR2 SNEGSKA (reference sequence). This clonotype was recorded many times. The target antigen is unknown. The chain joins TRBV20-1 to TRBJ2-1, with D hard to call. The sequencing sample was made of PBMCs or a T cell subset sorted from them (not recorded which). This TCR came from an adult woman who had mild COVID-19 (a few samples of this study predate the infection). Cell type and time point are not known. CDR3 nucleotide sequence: TGCAGTGCTATTAAAGGGCATGAGCAGTTCTTC. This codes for CSAIKGHEQFF.